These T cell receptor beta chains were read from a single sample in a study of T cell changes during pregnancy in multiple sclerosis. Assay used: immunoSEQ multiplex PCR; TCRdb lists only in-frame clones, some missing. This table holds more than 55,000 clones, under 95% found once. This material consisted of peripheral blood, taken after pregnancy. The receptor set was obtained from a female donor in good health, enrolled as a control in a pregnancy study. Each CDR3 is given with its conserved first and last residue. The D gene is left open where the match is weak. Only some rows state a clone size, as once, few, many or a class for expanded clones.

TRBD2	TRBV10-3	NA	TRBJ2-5	CAISSGGFQETQYF	TGTGCCATCAGTAGCGGGGGGTTCCAAGAGACCCAGTACTTC
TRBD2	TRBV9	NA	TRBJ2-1	CASSVGGTSSNEQFF	TGTGCCAGCAGCGTAGGCGGGACTAGCAGCAATGAGCAGTTCTTC
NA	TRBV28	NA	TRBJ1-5	CASSSLRRGSNQPQHF	TGTGCCAGCAGTAGCCTCAGGCGGGGTAGCAATCAGCCCCAGCATTTT
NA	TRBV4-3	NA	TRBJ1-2	CASSPVVEESVYGYTF	TGCGCCAGCAGCCCGGTGGTCGAGGAAAGTGTCTATGGCTACACCTTC
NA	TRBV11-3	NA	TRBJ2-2	CASSRQRSRNTGELFF	TGTGCCAGCAGCCGACAGAGGTCGCGGAACACCGGGGAGCTGTTTTTT
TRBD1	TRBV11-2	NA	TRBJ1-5	CASSSGQVVGPQHF	TGTGCCAGCAGCTCCGGACAGGTCGTTGGACCCCAGCATTTT
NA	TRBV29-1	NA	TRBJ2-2	CSVCRGDTGELFF	TGCAGCGTGTGCAGGGGGGACACCGGGGAGCTGTTTTTT
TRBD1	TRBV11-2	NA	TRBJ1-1	CASSFPIRGRGTEAFF	TGTGCCAGCAGCTTCCCGATCAGGGGGCGCGGGACTGAAGCTTTCTTT
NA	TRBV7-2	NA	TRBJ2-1	CASSYGTVNEQFF	TGTGCCAGCAGCTACGGGACTGTAAATGAGCAGTTCTTC
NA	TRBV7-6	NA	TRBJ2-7	CASSPRDSFSHEQYF	TGTGCCAGCAGCCCCAGGGATTCCTTTAGTCACGAGCAGTACTTC
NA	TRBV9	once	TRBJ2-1	CASSVGGGEHNEQFF	TGTGCCAGCAGCGTAGGAGGGGGAGAACACAATGAGCAGTTCTTC
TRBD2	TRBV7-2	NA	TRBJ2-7	CASSPGTSGAEGEQYF	TGTGCCAGCAGCCCCGGGACTAGCGGGGCTGAGGGGGAGCAGTACTTC
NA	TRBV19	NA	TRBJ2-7	CASSNRAGEQYF	TGTGCCAGTAGTAACAGGGCTGGCGAGCAGTACTTC
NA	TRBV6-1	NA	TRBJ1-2	CASSIRLDYGYTF	TGTGCCAGCAGTATCCGGTTGGACTATGGCTACACCTTC
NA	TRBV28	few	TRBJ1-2	CASIPAGNYGYTF	TGTGCCAGCATCCCAGCGGGCAACTATGGCTACACCTTC
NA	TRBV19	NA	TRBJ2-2	CASSMGQWRAGELFF	TGTGCCAGTAGTATGGGGCAGTGGAGGGCCGGGGAGCTGTTTTTT
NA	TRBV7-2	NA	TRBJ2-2	CASSLEARRGNTGELFF	TGTGCCAGCAGCTTAGAGGCCAGAAGGGGGAACACCGGGGAGCTGTTTTTT
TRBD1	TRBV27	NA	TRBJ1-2	CASRTLGQGAVGYTF	TGTGCCAGCAGGACCCTCGGACAGGGGGCAGTGGGCTACACCTTC
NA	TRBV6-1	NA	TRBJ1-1	CASMPEARRAFF	TGTGCCAGCATGCCGGAGGCCCGGAGAGCTTTCTTT
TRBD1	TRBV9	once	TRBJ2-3	CASSVEGQTSTDTQYF	TGTGCCAGCAGCGTAGAGGGACAGACTAGCACAGATACGCAGTATTTT
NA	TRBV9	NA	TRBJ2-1	CASSVRTTAFGEQFF	TGTGCCAGCAGCGTAAGGACTACTGCCTTTGGTGAGCAGTTCTTC
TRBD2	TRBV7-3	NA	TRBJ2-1	CASSLSGGPYNEQFF	TGTGCCAGCAGCTTAAGCGGGGGACCCTACAATGAGCAGTTCTTC
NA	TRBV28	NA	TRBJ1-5	CASRGQGNQPQHF	TGTGCCAGCAGGGGGCAAGGCAATCAGCCCCAGCATTTT
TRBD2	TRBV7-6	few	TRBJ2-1	CASSPLAGLSSYNEQFF	TGTGCCAGCAGCCCTCTAGCGGGGCTGAGCTCCTACAATGAGCAGTTCTTC
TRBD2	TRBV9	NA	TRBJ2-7	CASSVDGGRAYEQYF	TGTGCCAGCAGCGTAGATGGCGGGAGGGCCTACGAGCAGTACTTC
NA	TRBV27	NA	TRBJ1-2	CASSPAHTSYGYTF	TGTGCCAGCAGCCCGGCGCACACTAGCTATGGCTACACCTTC
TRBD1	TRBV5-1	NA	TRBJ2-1	CASRRFVGQEDNEQFF	TGCGCCAGCAGGAGGTTTGTTGGACAGGAAGACAATGAGCAGTTCTTC
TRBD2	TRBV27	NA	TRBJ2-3	CASSLLRGVGTDTQYF	TGTGCCAGCAGTTTATTGCGGGGGGTGGGCACAGATACGCAGTATTTT
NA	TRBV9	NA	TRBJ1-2	CASSVDRNYGYTF	TGTGCCAGCAGCGTAGACAGGAACTATGGCTACACCTTC
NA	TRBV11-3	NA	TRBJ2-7	CASSLQWLDEQYF	TGTGCCAGCAGCTTACAATGGCTCGACGAGCAGTACTTC
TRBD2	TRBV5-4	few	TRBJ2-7	CASSLGGLAGVEQYF	TGTGCCAGCAGCTTGGGAGGACTAGCGGGAGTTGAGCAGTACTTC
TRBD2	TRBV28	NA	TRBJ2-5	CASSFGLAGVSRTQYF	TGTGCCAGCAGTTTCGGGCTAGCGGGAGTTTCTAGGACCCAGTACTTC
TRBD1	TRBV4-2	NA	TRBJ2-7	CASSQPGGNEQYF	TGTGCCAGCAGCCAACCAGGGGGCAACGAGCAGTACTTC
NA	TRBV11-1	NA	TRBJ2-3	CASSYSVSDTQYF	TGTGCCAGCAGCTATAGTGTTTCAGATACGCAGTATTTT